Shown below are 24 T cell receptor beta chains from a single sample sequenced in a study of T cells after yellow fever vaccination. TCRdb ran MiXCR on the 5' RACE reads and lists one entry per CDR3 protein. Here the sample spans some 300,000 distinct CDR3 sequences, 7.5% to 9% being singletons. This sample comprised CD4+ T cells sorted from PBMCs, obtained 5 days after the yellow fever booster vaccination. The receptors were gathered from a man aged 18 to 30 who received the YFV17D yellow fever vaccine.

This clonotype appeared a few times. The V call is TRBV12-3 or TRBV12-4, the J call TRBJ1-1; no definite D call. The V end was cut by 6 bases, the J end by 1 base, with 6 bases between. The CDR3 sequence is 12 residues long. CDR3 sequence reads: CASRPGNTEAFF. In DNA, the CDR3 is TGTGCCAGCAGGCCAGGGAACACTGAAGCTTTCTTT.

At least ten counts were recorded for this clonotype. The chain recombines TRBV29-1 with TRBJ1-4; unclear D gene. The CDR3 is 14 amino acids. V was shortened by 7 bases and J by 4 bases, with 16 bases between the two germline ends. The V gene's germline CDR1 is SQVTM and CDR2 ANQGSEA. CDR3 sequence: CSANVGGRNEKLFF. The DNA of the CDR3 is TGCAGCGCAAATGTCGGCGGCCGTAATGAAAAACTGTTTTTT.

This clonotype was seen many times. V usage is TRBV12-5 and J usage is TRBJ2-7; D is unclear. The V gene's germline CDR1 is LGHNT and CDR2 FRNRAP. Trimming took off 0 bases at V and 2 bases at J, with 11 bases between the two ends. The CDR3 has 15 amino acids. The CDR3 loop reads CASGLVAGRTYEQYF. The CDR3 bases are TGTGCTAGTGGTTTGGTGGCAGGCAGAACCTACGAGCAGTACTTC.

This chain connects TRBV5-8 to TRBJ2-5; a possible D gene is TRBD1 (5 bases). The CDR3 length is 14 residues. Trimming cost V 4 bases and J 1 base, with 11 bases left between them. The germline V gene encodes CDR1 SGHTS and CDR2 YDEGEE. CDR3 region: CASSLGHPQETQYF. Here the CDR3 DNA reads TGTGCCAGCAGCCTGGGGCATCCCCAAGAGACCCAGTACTTC.

At least ten counts were recorded for this clonotype. The V call is TRBV20-1, the J call TRBJ2-5; tentatively, D is TRBD1 (6 bases). With 6 bases removed from V and 2 bases from J, the gap between germline ends came to 13 bases. Germline CDR1 and CDR2: DFQATT and SNEGSKA (reference sequence). The CDR3 consists of 13 residues. The CDR3 spells CSAYVDSQETQYF. The CDR3 DNA reads as TGCAGTGCGTATGTGGACAGTCAAGAGACCCAGTACTTC.

This clonotype was seen a handful of times. V usage is TRBV19 and J usage is TRBJ1-1, with D maybe TRBD1 (5 bases). The CDR3 runs 14 residues. V was trimmed by 3 bases and J by 7 bases, leaving 15 bases between them. Germline assignment: CDR1 LNHDA and CDR2 SQIVND (reference sequence). In DNA, the CDR3 is TGTGCCAGTAGTATTGGGTCGGGGCGCGGTGAAGCTTTCTTT. The encoded protein is CASSIGSGRGEAFF. Complete variable domain (other parts from reference TRBV19 and TRBJ1-1): DGGITQSPKYLFRKEGQNVTLSCEQNLNHDAMYWYRQDPGQGLRLIYYSQIVNDFQKGDIAEGYSVSREKKESFPLTVTSAQKNPTAFYLCASSIGSGRGEAFFGQGTRLTVV.

This clonotype was seen many times. This sequence joins TRBV28 and TRBJ1-4; D is unclear. This CDR3 has 13 residues. Between the trimmed V and J ends, which lost 8 bases and 10 bases, there was a span of 17 bases. Germline lookup yields CDR1 MDHEN and CDR2 SYDVKM. The CDR3 DNA sequence: TGTGCCAGCGGAGACGGTGTTCGTAGAAAACTGTTTTTT. Translation: CASGDGVRRKLFF.

The table lists this clonotype with a few counts. The chain couples TRBV5-1 to TRBJ1-2, with 7 bases that match TRBD1. V was pared by 4 bases and J by 8 bases, with 17 bases of the junction left unmatched. CDR3 length equals 16 residues. Germline CDR1 SGHRS, CDR2 YFSETQ. CDR3 nucleotide sequence: TGCGCCAGCAGCCCGGTATGGGACAGCTCCACCGGGGGCTACACCTTC. It codes for CASSPVWDSSTGGYTF.

This chain uses TRBV4-3 with TRBJ2-1, with D perhaps given as TRBD1 or TRBD2 (5 bases each). Trimming left V 0 bases short and J 14 bases short, with 11 bases between. This CDR3 is built from 12 residues. The germline CDR1 and CDR2 sequences are LGHNA and YSLEER. The CDR3 nucleotides read TGCGCCAGCAGCCAAGATCGGGGACGGGAGTTCTTC. Protein product: CASSQDRGREFF.

This clonotype came up a few times. The CDR3 loop reads CASSRQVLSGNTIYF. The CDR3 DNA sequence: TGTGCCAGCAGCCGACAGGTTCTCTCTGGAAACACCATATATTTT. The gene calls are TRBV14 and TRBJ1-3; D might be TRBD1 (6 bases). The CDR3 extends over 15 amino acids. Trimming shortened V by 4 bases and J by 0 bases, and 10 bases separated the two germline ends. CDR1 and CDR2 from the germline V gene are SGHDN and FVKESK.

The chain links TRBV12-3 or TRBV12-4 to TRBJ1-5, with TRBD1 matching 9 bases. V gave up 3 bases and J gave up 3 bases; unmatched junction bases: 3. The CDR3 consists of 15 residues. DNA for the CDR3: TGTGCCAGCAGTTTGAGACAGGGGGACAATCAGCCCCAGCATTTT. Its protein product is CASSLRQGDNQPQHF.

This clonotype was detected only a few times. This chain joins TRBV28 and TRBJ2-1; D tentatively reads TRBD1 or TRBD2 (5 bases each). CDR3 length: 15 residues. Germline CDR1 is MDHEN and CDR2 is SYDVKM. V shed 6 bases and J shed 7 bases, with 19 bases lying between them. Here the CDR3 reads CASSEGRPWGNEQFF. The CDR3 region has the DNA TGTGCCAGCAGCGAGGGGCGCCCGTGGGGGAATGAGCAGTTCTTC.

This clonotype was seen repeatedly, ten times or more. V is TRBV6-2 or TRBV6-3 and J is TRBJ1-2; D is unclear. The CDR3 is made up of 14 amino acids. Germline values: CDR1 MNHEY, CDR2 SVGEGT. The V gene lost 2 bases and the J gene lost 2 bases, with 9 bases spanning the gap. The CDR3 region is CASSYDSGNYGYTF. CDR3 sequence (DNA): TGTGCCAGCAGTTACGATAGCGGGAACTATGGCTACACCTTC.

This clonotype was counted only a few times. The chain is built from TRBV7-9 and TRBJ2-1; D is uncertain. This CDR3 is 13 amino acids long. CDR1 and CDR2 from the germline V gene are SEHNR and FQNEAQ (reference sequence). Trimming stripped 10 bases from V and 4 bases from J, with 14 bases between. CDR3 nucleotides: TGTGCCACCCCGGGCCCCCGTTACAATGAGCAGTTCTTC. This codes for CATPGPRYNEQFF.

The sample holds many counts of this clonotype. The V call is TRBV10-3, the J call TRBJ2-5, with TRBD1 matching over 8 bases. CDR1 and CDR2 from the germline V gene are ENHRY and SYGVKD. The CDR3 runs to 13 residues. Unmatched junction bases numbered 2, after V lost 3 bases and J lost 5 bases. The CDR3 DNA reads TGTGCCATCAGTGACAGGGGGCTTGAGACCCAGTACTTC. It codes for CAISDRGLETQYF.

This clonotype was picked up a small number of times. The V and J genes are TRBV12-3 or TRBV12-4 and TRBJ2-1; no definite D call. The ends were cut back, 6 bases at V and 4 bases at J, with 4 bases in the middle. This CDR3 comprises 11 residues. CDR3: CASRVYNEQFF. The CDR3 bases are TGTGCCAGCAGGGTTTACAATGAGCAGTTCTTC.

This clonotype showed up just a few times. V is TRBV2 and J is TRBJ1-4, with 9 positions matching TRBD1. Germline V gene data show CDR1 as SNHLY and CDR2 as FYNNEI. The CDR3 sequence is 14 residues long. V lost 7 bases and J lost 8; bases outside the gene matches: 8. The CDR3 region is CASTRTTGGEKLFF. The CDR3, as DNA: TGTGCCAGCACTCGCACGACAGGGGGAGAAAAACTGTTTTTT.

This clonotype was counted between two and nine times. This chain links TRBV9 with TRBJ2-3; 8 positions match TRBD2. V lost 1 base, J lost 4 bases, and 11 bases stayed unmatched. The germline V gene encodes CDR1 SGDLS and CDR2 YYNGEE. The CDR3 extends over 17 amino acids. CDR3 coding DNA: TGTGCCAGCAGCGTACCCCTCGGGGGGGCCAGGGCAGATACGCAGTATTTT. Its translation is CASSVPLGGARADTQYF.

This clonotype was observed once. The chain couples TRBV5-6 to TRBJ2-5, with 8 bases fitting TRBD1. Germline loops: CDR1 SGHDT, CDR2 YYEEEE. J gave up 11 bases and V 0 bases, and 6 bases lay outside the gene matches. There are 13 residues in the CDR3. Here the CDR3 DNA reads TGTGCCAGCAGCTTGGAACAGGGGGGATCTCAGTACTTC. Translated: CASSLEQGGSQYF.

This clonotype was seen at least ten times. The chain combines TRBV4-3 with TRBJ1-2; 9 bases match TRBD1. V gave up 4 bases and J gave up 7 bases; unmatched junction bases: 10. The CDR3 contains 15 residues. Germline CDR1 and CDR2: LGHNA and YSLEER. The DNA for the CDR3 is TGCGCCAGCAGCCGCAACCGGGACAGGGTTTCTGGCTACACCTTC. As protein: CASSRNRDRVSGYTF.

This clonotype was detected only a few times. The V call is TRBV20-1, the J call TRBJ2-2; D is possibly TRBD2 (6 bases). This CDR3 has 14 amino acids. The germline V gene encodes CDR1 DFQATT and CDR2 SNEGSKA (reference sequence). V lost 0 bases and J lost 4, with 9 bases in between. Here the CDR3 reads CSARESAGTGELFF. CDR3 DNA: TGCAGTGCTAGAGAATCAGCGGGCACCGGGGAGCTGTTTTTT.

This clonotype was observed a handful of times. The chain is built from TRBV5-1 and TRBJ1-3; D perhaps matches TRBD1 (6 bases). This CDR3 has 15 residues. Germline V gene data show CDR1 as SGHRS and CDR2 as YFSETQ. V lost 5 bases and J 0 bases, leaving 12 bases between the germline ends. Here the CDR3 reads CASRTMGASGNTIYF. The CDR3 nucleotides are TGCGCCAGCAGGACCATGGGGGCCTCTGGAAACACCATATATTTT.

This clonotype has ten or more counts. This chain uses TRBV6-6 with TRBJ1-5; maybe TRBD1 (5 bases). The V end was cut by 5 bases, the J end by 6 bases, with 11 bases between. CDR3 size: 13 residues. Germline V gives CDR1 MNHNY, CDR2 SVGAGI (reference sequence). The CDR3 protein is CASSQAGVQPQHF. The CDR3 DNA sequence: TGTGCCAGCAGTCAAGCGGGGGTTCAGCCCCAGCATTTT.

V and J are TRBV7-3 and TRBJ1-1, with no clear D. Trimming pared 5 bases from V and 1 base from J, leaving 8 bases between. The CDR3 covers 13 residues. Germline V gives CDR1 SGHTA, CDR2 FQGTGA. The CDR3 region has the DNA TGTGCCAGCAGCGCCGACGCGAACACTGAAGCTTTCTTT. Translation: CASSADANTEAFF.